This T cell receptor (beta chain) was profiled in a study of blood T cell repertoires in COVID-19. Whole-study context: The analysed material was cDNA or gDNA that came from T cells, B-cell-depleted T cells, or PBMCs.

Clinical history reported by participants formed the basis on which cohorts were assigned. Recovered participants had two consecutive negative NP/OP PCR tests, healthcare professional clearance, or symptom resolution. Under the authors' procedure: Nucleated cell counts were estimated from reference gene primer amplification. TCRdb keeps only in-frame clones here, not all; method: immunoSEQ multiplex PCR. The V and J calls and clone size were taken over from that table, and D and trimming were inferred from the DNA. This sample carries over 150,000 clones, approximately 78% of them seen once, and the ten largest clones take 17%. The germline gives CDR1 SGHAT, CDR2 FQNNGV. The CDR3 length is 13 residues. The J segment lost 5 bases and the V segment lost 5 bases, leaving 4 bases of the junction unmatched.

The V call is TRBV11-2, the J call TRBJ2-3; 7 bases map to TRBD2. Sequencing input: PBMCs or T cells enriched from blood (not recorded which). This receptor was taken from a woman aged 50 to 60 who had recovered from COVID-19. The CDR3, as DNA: TGTGCCAGCAGCCCTTGGACTAGAGATACGCAGTATTTT. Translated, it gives CASSPWTRDTQYF.